Listed below are T cell receptor beta chains from one sample, sequenced in a study of OX40 agonist ivuxolimab in advanced cancers. Libraries were prepared by immunoSEQ multiplex PCR; TCRdb keeps only in-frame clonotypes and omits some of them. The sample shows more than 60,000 clones, over 85% of them seen only once. The source material was CD4+ or CD8+ T cells sorted from blood, sampled in a trial of the OX40 agonist ivuxolimab. These receptors came from an adult with an advanced solid tumor such as melanoma, head and neck, liver or kidney cancer. Both conserved end residues are part of each CDR3. The D gene is left open where the match is weak. Clone size is given for some rows only: seen once, a few or many times, or a class if the clone is expanded.

size	J	V	D	DNA	CDR3
.	TRBJ1-6	TRBV30	TRBD1	TGTGCCGGTCAGACAGGGGGTGGTTCACCCCTCCACTTT	CAGQTGGGSPLHF
.	TRBJ2-7	TRBV6-4	TRBD2	TGTGCCAGCAGTATTGAAGCGGGAGGCCCCTACGAGCAGTACTTC	CASSIEAGGPYEQYF
.	TRBJ1-2	TRBV29-1	TRBD1	TGCAGCGTTGAGGGGACAGCCAATAACTATGGCTACACCTTC	CSVEGTANNYGYTF
once	TRBJ1-6	TRBV25-1	.	TGTGCCAGCAGTGAATATCAGAATTCACCCCTCCACTTT	CASSEYQNSPLHF
.	TRBJ2-1	TRBV7-8	TRBD2	TGTGCCAGCAGCTTATTTCTAGCGGGAGAGTACAATGAGCAGTTCTTC	CASSLFLAGEYNEQFF
.	TRBJ2-6	TRBV2	.	TGTGCCAGCAGTGAGGAACTCCTGACAAGCTCTGGGGCCAACGTCCTGACTTTC	CASSEELLTSSGANVLTF
.	TRBJ1-2	TRBV19	.	TGTGCCAGTAGTATCGGGACCGGGGGAGGCTCCTATGGCTACACCTTC	CASSIGTGGGSYGYTF
.	TRBJ2-7	TRBV28	TRBD1	TGTGCCAGCTCGACAGGGAACGACGACGAGCAGTACTTC	CASSTGNDDEQYF
.	TRBJ1-1	TRBV9	TRBD1	TGTGCCAGCAGCCCCACCACCGGGACAGTGAACACTGAAGCTTTCTTT	CASSPTTGTVNTEAFF
.	TRBJ2-1	TRBV5-4	.	TGTGCCAGCAGCTTGAGTTACAATGAGCAGTTCTTC	CASSLSYNEQFF
.	TRBJ1-4	TRBV27	.	TGTGCCAGCAGTTTATCCGGGATTAATGAAAAACTGTTTTTT	CASSLSGINEKLFF
.	TRBJ2-5	TRBV7-3	.	TGTGCCAGCAGCTTAAAACCCCTAGAGACCCAGTACTTC	CASSLKPLETQYF
few	TRBJ2-7	TRBV5-1	.	TGCGCCAGCAGCTTGGTGCGGGACAGCTCCTACGAGCAGTACTTC	CASSLVRDSSYEQYF
.	TRBJ2-3	TRBV5-1	.	TGCGCCAGCAGACAAGCCGATACGCAGTATTTT	CASRQADTQYF
.	TRBJ2-7	TRBV11-2	.	TGTGCCAGCAGCCAGGCCAGGGGACCCTACGAGCAGTACTTC	CASSQARGPYEQYF
.	TRBJ2-3	TRBV9	.	TGTGCCAGCAGCGTAGCCACAGATACGCAGTATTTT	CASSVATDTQYF
.	TRBJ2-3	TRBV7-9	.	TGTGCCAGCAGCTTAGGTCAGGAGGGAACAGATACGCAGTATTTT	CASSLGQEGTDTQYF
.	TRBJ2-5	TRBV7-2	.	TGTGCCAGCAGCTTAGTTCGAGAGACCCAGTACTTC	CASSLVRETQYF
.	TRBJ2-7	TRBV28	.	TGTGCCAGTGGGAGCAGACAGTCCTACGAGCAGTACTTC	CASGSRQSYEQYF
.	TRBJ2-7	TRBV9	TRBD2	TGTGCCAGCAGCCCCAGGACTAGCGGGAGTGGCGAGCAGTACTTC	CASSPRTSGSGEQYF
.	TRBJ2-7	TRBV29-1	TRBD2	TGCAGCGTATCCACCCTAGCGGGAAATTTCTACGAGCAGTACTTC	CSVSTLAGNFYEQYF
.	TRBJ1-2	TRBV9	.	TGTGCCAGCAGCGTAGCGGGGGGCGCTGCGGTTGGCTACACCTTC	CASSVAGGAAVGYTF
.	TRBJ1-1	TRBV2	.	TGTGCCCTAAGCGCGGTGAACACTGAAGCTTTCTTT	CALSAVNTEAFF
.	TRBJ2-1	TRBV4-3	.	TGCGCCAGCAGCCAAAGCCAGGGCCAGGGGCAGTTCTTC	CASSQSQGQGQFF
.	TRBJ2-7	TRBV2	.	TGTGCCAGCAGTTGGACGGGGCCGAGCTACGAGCAGTACTTC	CASSWTGPSYEQYF
.	TRBJ2-1	TRBV11-3	TRBD2	TGTGCCAGCAGCTCGTCTAGCGGGGGTAGGTGGAATGAGCAGTTCTTC	CASSSSSGGRWNEQFF
.	TRBJ2-3	TRBV9	TRBD2	TGTGCCAGCAGCGCGGGACTAGCGGGAGGGTCGGGCACAGATACGCAGTATTTT	CASSAGLAGGSGTDTQYF
.	TRBJ2-7	TRBV6-5	TRBD2	TGTGCCAGCAGGCGGAGCGGGGACTTGATATACGAGCAGTACTTC	CASRRSGDLIYEQYF
.	TRBJ2-1	TRBV27	.	TGTGCCAGCAGTTTCTCCGGTTTCCCCCCTAAGAGCTCCTACAATGAGCAGTTCTTC	CASSFSGFPPKSSYNEQFF
.	TRBJ2-1	TRBV7-2	TRBD2	TGTGCCAGCAGCAAAGGACTAGCCGCCTACAATGAGCAGTTCTTC	CASSKGLAAYNEQFF
few	TRBJ2-2	TRBV6-1	.	TGTGCCAGCAGTGAATTTGCTGTCGGTAACACCGGGGAGCTGTTTTTT	CASSEFAVGNTGELFF
.	TRBJ1-5	TRBV6-6	.	TGTGCCAGCAGCACTGCAGGGTCCCCCTACCAGCCCCAGCATTTT	CASSTAGSPYQPQHF
few	TRBJ1-1	TRBV6-5	.	TGTGCCAGCAGTTACAGGGCTGGCCCTGAAGCTTTCTTT	CASSYRAGPEAFF
.	TRBJ1-1	TRBV18	.	TGTGCCAGCTCGCTACAGCGTGTTCGCACTGAAGCTTTCTTT	CASSLQRVRTEAFF
once	TRBJ2-1	TRBV5-4	TRBD2	TGTGCCAGCAGCCCGGCGACTAGCGGAGCCTACAATGAGCAGTTCTTC	CASSPATSGAYNEQFF
.	TRBJ2-7	TRBV5-1	.	TGCGCCAGCAGCTTGGACGGAGGATCCTACGAGCAGTACTTC	CASSLDGGSYEQYF
.	TRBJ2-3	TRBV12-2	.	TGTGCAAGTCGCTGGGCACCGGGACTACCGTGCTGCAGCACAGATACGCAGTATTTT	CASRWAPGLPCCSTDTQYF
.	TRBJ1-3	TRBV7-2	TRBD1	TGTGCCAGCAGCTTAGGGCAGGGGGCGCGGGCCGGAAACACCATATATTTT	CASSLGQGARAGNTIYF
.	TRBJ2-3	TRBV5-1	TRBD2	TGCGCCAGCAGCTGGCGGCTAGCGGGGGTCACAGATACGCAGTATTTT	CASSWRLAGVTDTQYF
.	TRBJ1-4	TRBV27	.	TGTGCCAGCAGTCCCCGGGGCCAAAAACTGTTTTTT	CASSPRGQKLFF
.	TRBJ2-2	TRBV27	.	TGTGCCAGCAGTTTAGTGTCCGCTTTGAACGGGGAGCTGTTTTTT	CASSLVSALNGELFF